This T cell receptor beta chain was recovered during a study of spatial heterogeneity in lung cancer. Germline-derived CDR1 and CDR2 are LGHNT and FRNRAP. This CDR3 has 16 amino acids. Trimming stripped 2 bases from V and 2 bases from J, with 13 bases between. Worth noting for this clonotype: This beta chain is a stray read from a library made for alpha chains; its abundance is not meaningful.

The time point: sample taken at primary tumor resection. Sequencing was performed on whole RNA extracted from tumor and nontumor lung tissue, or from frozen PBMC, and the material was left unsorted. The donors were 70 or so patients with non-small cell lung cancer that was early-stage and untreated. TCRdb used MiXCR to reprocess the 5' RACE reads, holding one entry per CDR3 protein. The sample yields some 8,600 distinct CDR3 sequences, 4% to 5% seen once. V usage is TRBV12-5 and J usage is TRBJ1-5; D is possibly TRBD1 (5 bases). The receptor comes from a male donor with early-stage non-small cell lung cancer. Sequenced material: PBMCs, taken at surgery. CDR3 bases: TGTGCTAGTGGTTTGTTCGGGGGAAAGGGCAATCAGCCCCAGCATTTT. Amino acid sequence: CASGLFGGKGNQPQHF.